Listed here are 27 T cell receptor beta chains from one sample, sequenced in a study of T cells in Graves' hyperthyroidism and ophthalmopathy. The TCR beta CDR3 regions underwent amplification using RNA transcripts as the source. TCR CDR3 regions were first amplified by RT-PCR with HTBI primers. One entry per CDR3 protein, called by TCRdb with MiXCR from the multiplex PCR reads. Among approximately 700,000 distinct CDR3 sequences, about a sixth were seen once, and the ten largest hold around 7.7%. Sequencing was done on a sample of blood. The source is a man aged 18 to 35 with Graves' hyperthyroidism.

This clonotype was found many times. CDR3 region: CASSFLLAREQYF. The CDR3 region has the DNA TGTGCCAGCAGTTTTCTACTAGCGCGAGAGCAGTACTTC. The chain recombines TRBV28 with TRBJ2-7; 7 nucleotides match TRBD2. CDR3 length: 13 residues. CDR1 is MDHEN, CDR2 SYDVKM, per germline. V lost 3 bases, J lost 7 bases, and 6 bases stayed unmatched.

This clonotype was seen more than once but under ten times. CDR3 nucleotides: TGTGCCTCAGGGGGGCCTGGAAACACCATATATTTT. Translation: CASGGPGNTIYF. The gene calls are TRBV19 and TRBJ1-3, with 7 nucleotides matching TRBD1. V was clipped by 11 bases and J by 2 bases; unmatched bases: 3. The germline CDR1 and CDR2 sequences are LNHDA and SQIVND (reference sequence). The CDR3 has 12 amino acids.

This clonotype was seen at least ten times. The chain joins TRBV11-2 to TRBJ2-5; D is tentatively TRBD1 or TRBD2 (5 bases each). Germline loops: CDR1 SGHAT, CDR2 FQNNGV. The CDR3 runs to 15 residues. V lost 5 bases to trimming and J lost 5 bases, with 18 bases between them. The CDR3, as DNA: TGTGCCAGCAGCCCTGTTGGGGGAGAGCTCGAGACCCAGTACTTC. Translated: CASSPVGGELETQYF. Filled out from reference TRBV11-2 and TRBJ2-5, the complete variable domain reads EAGVAQSPRYKIIEKRQSVAFWCNPISGHATLYWYQQILGQGPKLLIQFQNNGVVDDSQLPKDRFSAERLKGVDSTLKIQPAKLEDSAVYLCASSPVGGELETQYFGPGTRLLVL.

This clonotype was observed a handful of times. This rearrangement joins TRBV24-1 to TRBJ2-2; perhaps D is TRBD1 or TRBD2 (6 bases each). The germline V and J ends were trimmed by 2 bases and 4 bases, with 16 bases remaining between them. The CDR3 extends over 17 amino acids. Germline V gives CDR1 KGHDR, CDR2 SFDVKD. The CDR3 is CATSDSRRGALTGELFF. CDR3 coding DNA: TGTGCCACCAGTGATTCTCGGAGGGGGGCCCTCACCGGGGAGCTGTTTTTT.

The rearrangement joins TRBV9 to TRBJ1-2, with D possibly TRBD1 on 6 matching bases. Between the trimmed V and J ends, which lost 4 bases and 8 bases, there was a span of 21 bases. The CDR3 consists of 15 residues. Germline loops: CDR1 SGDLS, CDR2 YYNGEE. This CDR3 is CASSQGQIAFRGYTF. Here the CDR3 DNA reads TGTGCCAGCAGCCAAGGACAGATTGCCTTTCGGGGCTACACCTTC.

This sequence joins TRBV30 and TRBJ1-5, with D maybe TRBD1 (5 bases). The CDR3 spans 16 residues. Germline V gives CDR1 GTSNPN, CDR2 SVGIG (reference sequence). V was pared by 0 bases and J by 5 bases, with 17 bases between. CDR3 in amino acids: CAWSVRRPGRHQPQHF. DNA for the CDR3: TGTGCCTGGAGTGTACGACGGCCAGGGAGGCATCAGCCCCAGCATTTT.

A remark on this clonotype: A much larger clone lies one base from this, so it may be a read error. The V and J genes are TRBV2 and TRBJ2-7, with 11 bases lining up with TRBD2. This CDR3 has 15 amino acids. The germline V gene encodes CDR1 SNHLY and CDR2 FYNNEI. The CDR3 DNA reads TGTGACAGCAGCGCTAGCGGGAGGACCTACTACGAGCAGTACTTC. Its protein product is CDSSASGRTYYEQYF.

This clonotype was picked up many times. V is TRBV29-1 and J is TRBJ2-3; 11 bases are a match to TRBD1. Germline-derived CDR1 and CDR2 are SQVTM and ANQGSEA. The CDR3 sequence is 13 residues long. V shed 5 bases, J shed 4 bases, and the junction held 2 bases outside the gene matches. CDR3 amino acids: CSVKGQGADTQYF. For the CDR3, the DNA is TGCAGCGTTAAGGGACAGGGGGCAGATACGCAGTATTTT.

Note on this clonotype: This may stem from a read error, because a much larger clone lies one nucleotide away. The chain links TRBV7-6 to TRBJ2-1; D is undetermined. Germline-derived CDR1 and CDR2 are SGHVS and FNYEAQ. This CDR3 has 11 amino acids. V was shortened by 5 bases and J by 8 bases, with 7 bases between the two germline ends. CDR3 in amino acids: CASSRSDEQFF. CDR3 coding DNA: TGTGCCAGCAGCCGCAGCGATGAGCAGTTCTTC.

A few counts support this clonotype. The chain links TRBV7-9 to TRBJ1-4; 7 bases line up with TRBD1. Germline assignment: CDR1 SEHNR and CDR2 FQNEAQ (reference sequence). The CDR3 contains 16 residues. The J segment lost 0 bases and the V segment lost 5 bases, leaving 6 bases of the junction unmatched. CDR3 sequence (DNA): TGTGCCAGCAGCACAGGGACAGCCGCAACTAATGAAAAACTGTTTTTT. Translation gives CASSTGTAATNEKLFF. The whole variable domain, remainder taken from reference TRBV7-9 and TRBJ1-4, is DTGVSQNPRHKITKRGQNVTFRCDPISEHNRLYWYRQTLGQGPEFLTYFQNEAQLEKSRLLSDRFSAERPKGSFSTLEIQRTEQGDSAMYLCASSTGTAATNEKLFFGSGTQLSVL.

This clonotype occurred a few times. CDR3 region: CASSPEAGRSYGYTF. Written as DNA, the CDR3 is TGTGCCAGTAGTCCCGAGGCGGGACGGAGCTATGGCTACACCTTC. The genes are TRBV19 and TRBJ1-2; D is perhaps TRBD1 (5 bases). V was shortened by 5 bases and J by 4 bases, with 17 bases between the two germline ends. In germline, CDR1 is LNHDA, CDR2 SQIVND (reference sequence). This CDR3 has 15 residues.

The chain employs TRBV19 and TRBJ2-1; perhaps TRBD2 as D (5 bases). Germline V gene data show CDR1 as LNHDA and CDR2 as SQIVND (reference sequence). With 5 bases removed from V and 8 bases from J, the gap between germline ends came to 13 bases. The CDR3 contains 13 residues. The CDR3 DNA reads TGTGCCAGTAGTCCACTCCCCGGGGATGAGCAGTTCTTC. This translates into CASSPLPGDEQFF.

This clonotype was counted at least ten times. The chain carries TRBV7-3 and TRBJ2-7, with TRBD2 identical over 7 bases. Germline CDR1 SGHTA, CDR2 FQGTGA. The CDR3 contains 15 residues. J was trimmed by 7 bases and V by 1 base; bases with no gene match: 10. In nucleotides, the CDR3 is TGTGCCAGCAGCTTAAGTGTGGGGGGGGGTTTTGAGCAGTACTTC. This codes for CASSLSVGGGFEQYF.

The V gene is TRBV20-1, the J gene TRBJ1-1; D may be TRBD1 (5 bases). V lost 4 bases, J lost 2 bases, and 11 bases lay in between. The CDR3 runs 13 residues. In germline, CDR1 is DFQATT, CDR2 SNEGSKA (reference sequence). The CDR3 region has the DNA TGCAGTGCTAAAGGGTGGGGCAACACTGAAGCTTTCTTT. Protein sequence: CSAKGWGNTEAFF.

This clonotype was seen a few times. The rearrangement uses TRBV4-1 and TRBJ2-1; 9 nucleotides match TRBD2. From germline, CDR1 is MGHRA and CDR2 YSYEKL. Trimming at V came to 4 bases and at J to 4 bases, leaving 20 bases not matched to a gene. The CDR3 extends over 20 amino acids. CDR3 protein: CASSPLPGYSASGNYNEQFF. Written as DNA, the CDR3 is TGCGCCAGCAGCCCTCTGCCGGGGTATAGCGCTAGCGGGAATTACAATGAGCAGTTCTTC.

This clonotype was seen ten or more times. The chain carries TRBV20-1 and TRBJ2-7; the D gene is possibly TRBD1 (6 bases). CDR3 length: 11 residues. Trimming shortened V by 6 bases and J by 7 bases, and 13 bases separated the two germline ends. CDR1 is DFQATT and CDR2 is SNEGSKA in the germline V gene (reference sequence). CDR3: CSAPTGEEQYF. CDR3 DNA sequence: TGCAGTGCGCCGACAGGAGAGGAGCAGTACTTC.

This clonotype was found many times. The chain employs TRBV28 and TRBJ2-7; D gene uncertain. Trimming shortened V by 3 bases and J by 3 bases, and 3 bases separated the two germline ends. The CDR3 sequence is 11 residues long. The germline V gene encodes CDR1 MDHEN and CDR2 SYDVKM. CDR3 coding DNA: TGTGCCAGCAGTTTTTTCTACGAGCAGTACTTC. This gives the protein CASSFFYEQYF.

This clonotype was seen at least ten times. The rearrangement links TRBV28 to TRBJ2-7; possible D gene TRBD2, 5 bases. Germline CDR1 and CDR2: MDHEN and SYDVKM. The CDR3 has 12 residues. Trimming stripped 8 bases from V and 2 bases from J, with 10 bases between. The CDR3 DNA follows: TGTGCCAGCGGATCCGGGACCTACGAGCAGTACTTC. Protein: CASGSGTYEQYF.

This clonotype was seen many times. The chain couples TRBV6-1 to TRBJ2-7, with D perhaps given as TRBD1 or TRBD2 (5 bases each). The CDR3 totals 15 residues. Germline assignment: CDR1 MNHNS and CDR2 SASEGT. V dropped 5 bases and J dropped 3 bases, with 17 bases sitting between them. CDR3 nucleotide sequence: TGTGCCAGCAGTACCCTGAGAGGGGTGAGCTACGAGCAGTACTTC. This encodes CASSTLRGVSYEQYF.

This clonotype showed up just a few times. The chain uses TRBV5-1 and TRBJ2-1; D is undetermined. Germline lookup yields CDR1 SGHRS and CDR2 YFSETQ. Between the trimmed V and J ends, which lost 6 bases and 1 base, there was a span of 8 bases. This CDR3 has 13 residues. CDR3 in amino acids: CASTRSSYNEQFF. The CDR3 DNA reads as TGCGCCAGCACCCGCAGTTCCTACAATGAGCAGTTCTTC.

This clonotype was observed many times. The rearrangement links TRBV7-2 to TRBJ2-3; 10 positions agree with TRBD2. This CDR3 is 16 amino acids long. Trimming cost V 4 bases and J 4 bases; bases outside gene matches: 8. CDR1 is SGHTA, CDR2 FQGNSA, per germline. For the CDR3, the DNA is TGTGCCAGCAGCTGGACAGGGACTAGCGTTGCAGATACGCAGTATTTT. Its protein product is CASSWTGTSVADTQYF.

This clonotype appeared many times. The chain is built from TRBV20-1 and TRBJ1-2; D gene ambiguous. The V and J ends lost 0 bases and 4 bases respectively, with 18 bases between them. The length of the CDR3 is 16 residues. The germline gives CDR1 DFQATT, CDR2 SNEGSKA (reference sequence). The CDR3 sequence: CSARDLRPEDSYGYTF. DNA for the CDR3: TGCAGTGCTAGAGATCTTCGTCCCGAAGACTCCTATGGCTACACCTTC.

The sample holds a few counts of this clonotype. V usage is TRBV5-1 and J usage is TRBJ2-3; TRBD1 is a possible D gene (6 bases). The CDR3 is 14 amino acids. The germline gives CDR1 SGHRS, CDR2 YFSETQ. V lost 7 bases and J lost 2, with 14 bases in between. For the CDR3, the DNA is TGCGCCAGCGGTGCCGGGACATCCACAGATACGCAGTATTTT. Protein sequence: CASGAGTSTDTQYF.

CDR3 sequence reads: CASSRGLAGEFNEQFF. In nucleotides, the CDR3 is TGCGCCAGCAGCCGAGGACTAGCGGGAGAGTTTAATGAGCAGTTCTTC. The chain links TRBV5-1 to TRBJ2-1; 13 positions match TRBD2. This CDR3 spans 16 amino acids. Germline lookup yields CDR1 SGHRS and CDR2 YFSETQ. V dropped 4 bases and J dropped 7; count of bases not matched to a gene: 8.

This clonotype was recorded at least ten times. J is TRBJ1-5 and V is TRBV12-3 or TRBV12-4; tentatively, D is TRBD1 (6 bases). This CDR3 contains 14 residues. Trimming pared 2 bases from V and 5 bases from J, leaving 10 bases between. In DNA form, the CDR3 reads TGTGCCAGCAGTTTAATAGGGGGTGATCAGCCCCAGCATTTT. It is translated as CASSLIGGDQPQHF.

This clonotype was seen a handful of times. The CDR3, as DNA: TGTGCCAGCAGCTCCTGGGGCTCAGAGACCCAGTACTTC. It specifies CASSSWGSETQYF. The chain links TRBV27 to TRBJ2-5; a possible D gene is TRBD1 (5 bases). Germline CDR1 reads MNHEY; CDR2 reads SMNVEV (reference sequence). V lost 6 bases, J lost 4 bases, and 12 bases lay in between. The CDR3 is 13 amino acids.

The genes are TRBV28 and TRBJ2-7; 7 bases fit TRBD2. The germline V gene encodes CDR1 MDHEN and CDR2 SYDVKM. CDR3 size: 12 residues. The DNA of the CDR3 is TGTGTCAGTTCAGCGGGGATCAGCGAGCAGTACTTC. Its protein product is CVSSAGISEQYF.